The 26 T cell receptor beta chains presented below share a single source sample, sequenced in a study of cytomegalovirus exposure and HLA in healthy donors. 60 Vbeta and 13 Jbeta primers were used in PCR. The protocol was immunoSEQ multiplex PCR, while the TCRdb copy is restricted to in-frame clones and leaves out a portion. The table shows about 150,000 clones, with approximately 79% occurring only once. Material for sequencing was PBMCs. The origin of the receptors is a woman aged 45-65 years in good health and CMV-seropositive.

The chain has TRBV6-5 and TRBJ1-2; 8 bases fit TRBD1. The J segment lost 7 bases and the V segment lost 5 bases, leaving 9 bases of the junction unmatched. CDR3 length equals 14 residues. Germline V gene lookup returns CDR1 MNHEY and CDR2 SVGAGI. CDR3 residues: CASSPQDRVGGYTF. CDR3 DNA: TGTGCCAGCAGTCCCCAGGACAGGGTTGGTGGCTACACCTTC.

In DNA form, the CDR3 reads TGTGCCAGCAGCCCTACAGGGGGTGGCACTGAAGCTTTCTTT. This codes for CASSPTGGGTEAFF. The rearrangement uses TRBV7-3 and TRBJ1-1; 8 bases are shared with TRBD1. This CDR3 has 14 amino acids. Trimming cost V 5 bases and J 4 bases; bases outside gene matches: 6. In germline, CDR1 is SGHTA, CDR2 FQGTGA.

The rearrangement uses TRBV19 and TRBJ2-6; D might be TRBD2 (5 bases). Trimming pared 5 bases from V and 5 bases from J, leaving 10 bases between. Germline V gene lookup returns CDR1 LNHDA and CDR2 SQIVND (reference sequence). The CDR3 spans 14 residues. The CDR3: CASSAGLWANVLTF. In nucleotides, the CDR3 is TGTGCCAGTAGTGCGGGCCTCTGGGCCAACGTCCTGACTTTC.

The rearrangement links TRBV2 to TRBJ1-5; D gene ambiguous. The V gene's germline CDR1 is SNHLY and CDR2 FYNNEI. Trimming removed 6 bases at V and 1 base at J, with 7 bases between. This CDR3 has 13 residues. CDR3 loop: CASSGDSNQPQHF. CDR3 DNA sequence: TGTGCCAGCAGCGGAGACAGCAATCAGCCCCAGCATTTT.

A few counts support this clone. The V and J genes are TRBV30 and TRBJ1-3; D is uncertain. The germline gives CDR1 GTSNPN, CDR2 SVGIG (reference sequence). The CDR3 runs 12 residues. V lost 0 bases to trimming and J lost 8 bases, with 8 bases between them. CDR3 in amino acids: CAWSVGRDTIYF. The CDR3 DNA is TGTGCCTGGAGTGTGGGTCGGGACACCATATATTTT. Based on the CDR3 plus reference TRBV30 and TRBJ1-3, the full variable domain is SQTIHQWPATLVQPVGSPLSLECTVEGTSNPNLYWYRQAAGRGLQLLFYSVGIGQISSEVPQNLSASRPQDRQFILSSKKLLLSDSGFYLCAWSVGRDTIYFGEGSWLTVV.

This chain uses TRBV15 with TRBJ1-6; D call uncertain. Deletions cut 4 bases from V and 8 bases from J, with 12 bases between. This CDR3 has 14 residues. Germline loops: CDR1 LNHNV, CDR2 YYDKDF (reference sequence). The CDR3 DNA reads as TGTGCCACCAGCAAGGCGGTGAAGGATTCACCCCTCCACTTT. This encodes CATSKAVKDSPLHF.

This clone has a single count. The J gene is TRBJ1-5, the V gene TRBV6-6, with D possibly matching TRBD1 (5 bases). The CDR3 has 13 residues. The V end was cut by 7 bases, the J end by 5 bases, with 12 bases between. The V gene's germline CDR1 is MNHNY and CDR2 SVGAGI (reference sequence). The CDR3 nucleotides are TGTGCCAGCACCGGACAAGAATATCAGCCCCAGCATTTT. Its translation is CASTGQEYQPQHF.

This CDR3 is CASGLVAGQGIFWNEQFF. The CDR3 coding sequence is TGTGCTAGTGGTTTGGTGGCGGGACAGGGTATTTTTTGGAATGAGCAGTTCTTC. The J gene is TRBJ2-1, the V gene TRBV12-5; the match to TRBD1 covers 9 bases. Germline lookup yields CDR1 LGHNT and CDR2 FRNRAP. This CDR3 has 18 amino acids. V dropped 0 bases and J dropped 7; count of bases not matched to a gene: 13.

The chain couples TRBV9 to TRBJ2-2; 12 positions match TRBD2. V lost 3 bases, J lost 8 bases, and 14 bases stayed unmatched. Per the germline V gene, CDR1 is SGDLS and CDR2 is YYNGEE. The CDR3 runs to 18 residues. CDR3 nucleotides: TGTGCCAGCAGCGGAGTCGTGATGGCTAGCGGGGGGGCTGGGGAGCTGTTTTTT. Its translation: CASSGVVMASGGAGELFF. Together with reference TRBV9 and TRBJ2-2, the CDR3 gives the full variable domain: DSGVTQTPKHLITATGQRVTLRCSPRSGDLSVYWYQQSLDQGLQFLIQYYNGEERAKGNILERFSAQQFPDLHSELNLSSLELGDSALYFCASSGVVMASGGAGELFFGEGSRLTVL.

CDR3 nucleotides: TGTGCCAGCAGTTACCTTCGACAGAACACCGGGGAGCTGTTTTTT. Translation gives CASSYLRQNTGELFF. The J gene is TRBJ2-2, the V gene TRBV6-5, with D unresolved. The germline V gene has CDR1 MNHEY and CDR2 SVGAGI. The CDR3 is 15 residues long. V lost 2 bases and J 1 base, leaving 8 bases between the germline ends.

This chain links TRBV4-3 with TRBJ1-6, with unresolved D. CDR1 and CDR2 (germline): LGHNA, YSLEER. The CDR3 runs 16 residues. Trimming took 0 bases from V and 0 from J, leaving 6 bases between them. This chain's CDR3 is CASSQEHSSYNSPLHF. The CDR3, as DNA: TGCGCCAGCAGCCAAGAGCACAGCTCCTATAATTCACCCCTCCACTTT.

The chain combines TRBV5-5 with TRBJ2-3; the match to TRBD2 covers 9 bases. The J segment lost 1 base and the V segment lost 6 bases, leaving 6 bases of the junction unmatched. The CDR3 has 15 amino acids. Per the germline V gene, CDR1 is SGHKS and CDR2 is YYEKEE (reference sequence). In DNA, the CDR3 is TGTGCCAGCACTACCCTAGCGGGACGCACAGATACGCAGTATTTT. It codes for CASTTLAGRTDTQYF.

This clone turned up a few times. Other DNA sequences within the sample encode an identical CDR3. The chain has TRBV4-3 and TRBJ1-1, with 8 positions matching TRBD1. CDR1 LGHNA and CDR2 YSLEER come from the germline V gene. The CDR3 sequence is 15 residues long. The V segment lost 0 bases and the J segment 4 bases; nucleotides outside the gene matches: 4. The CDR3 nucleotides read TGCGCCAGCAGCCAAGATGGACAGGGTGGCACTGAAGCTTTCTTT. It codes for CASSQDGQGGTEAFF.

There are a few counts of this clone. The gene calls are TRBV30 and TRBJ2-2; 8 bases align to TRBD2. The CDR3 is made up of 15 amino acids. Per germline, CDR1 GTSNPN and CDR2 SVGIG (reference sequence). Losses at the gene ends were 3 bases for V and 0 bases for J; bases not matched to a gene: 3. The CDR3 protein is CAWRRGGANTGELFF. For the CDR3, the DNA is TGTGCCTGGAGACGGGGGGGCGCGAACACCGGGGAGCTGTTTTTT.

The V call is TRBV6-1, the J call TRBJ1-1; 7 bases agree with TRBD1. The germline V gene has CDR1 MNHNS and CDR2 SASEGT. The ends lost 1 base at V and 1 base at J; junction bases unmatched: 6. The CDR3 has 16 residues. CDR3 loop: CASSEEGGAGNTEAFF. The CDR3 DNA follows: TGTGCCAGCAGTGAAGAAGGGGGCGCGGGGAACACTGAAGCTTTCTTT.

This sequence joins TRBV7-9 and TRBJ2-3; 7 bases map to TRBD2. Unmatched junction bases numbered 2, after V lost 3 bases and J lost 8 bases. CDR3 length: 12 amino acids. Germline V gene lookup returns CDR1 SEHNR and CDR2 FQNEAQ (reference sequence). The CDR3 sequence is CASSLREGTQYF. The CDR3 coding sequence is TGTGCCAGCAGCTTGAGGGAGGGTACGCAGTATTTT. The full variable domain, completed using reference TRBV7-9 and TRBJ2-3, is DTGVSQNPRHKITKRGQNVTFRCDPISEHNRLYWYRQTLGQGPEFLTYFQNEAQLEKSRLLSDRFSAERPKGSFSTLEIQRTEQGDSAMYLCASSLREGTQYFGPGTRLTVL.

The V and J genes are TRBV18 and TRBJ2-7; 8 positions match TRBD2. The V gene's germline CDR1 is KGHSH and CDR2 LQKENI. This CDR3 has 14 amino acids. V lost 5 bases, J lost 2 bases, and 5 bases stayed unmatched. CDR3 amino acids: CASSSGGGPYEQYF. DNA for the CDR3: TGTGCCAGCTCATCCGGGGGGGGACCCTACGAGCAGTACTTC.

The CDR3 loop is CASSADSDGYTF. In nucleotides, the CDR3 is TGTGCCAGCAGCGCCGACAGCGATGGCTACACCTTC. V gene TRBV7-9 combines with J gene TRBJ1-2; D may be TRBD1 (5 bases). The CDR3 loop spans 12 amino acids. V was cut by 5 bases and J by 6 bases, with 10 bases left in between. Germline CDR1 is SEHNR and CDR2 is FQNEAQ (reference sequence).

This clone was seen just once. The J gene is TRBJ1-3, the V gene TRBV9; D ambiguous. Germline V gene data show CDR1 as SGDLS and CDR2 as YYNGEE. The V gene lost 0 bases and the J gene lost 1 base, with 8 bases spanning the gap. The CDR3 spans 15 residues. The CDR3 here is CASSVGSVSGNTIYF. DNA of the CDR3: TGTGCCAGCAGCGTAGGTTCGGTTTCTGGAAACACCATATATTTT.

The chain combines TRBV11-2 with TRBJ2-7; 7 bases align to TRBD1. V lost 5 bases and J lost 2; bases outside the gene matches: 6. The CDR3 sequence is 14 residues long. The germline gives CDR1 SGHAT, CDR2 FQNNGV. Here the CDR3 reads CASSRQGETYEQYF. CDR3 bases: TGTGCCAGCAGCCGCCAGGGGGAGACCTACGAGCAGTACTTC.

CDR3 protein: CASSLTGGTGNTIYF. The DNA of the CDR3 is TGTGCCAGCAGTTTAACAGGGGGCACTGGAAACACCATATATTTT. This rearrangement joins TRBV27 to TRBJ1-3, with TRBD1 matching 9 bases. This CDR3 has 15 residues. Looked up from germline, CDR1 is MNHEY and CDR2 is SMNVEV (reference sequence). V lost 2 bases to trimming and J lost 2 bases; unmatched junction nucleotides: 1.

The chain uses TRBV7-2 and TRBJ2-7; D gene ambiguous. Deletions cut 1 base from V and 3 bases from J, with 13 bases between. Germline CDR1 reads SGHTA; CDR2 reads FQGNSA. The CDR3 covers 15 residues. CDR3 sequence: CASSLGRGANYEQYF. CDR3 bases: TGTGCCAGCAGCTTAGGTCGAGGAGCAAACTACGAGCAGTACTTC.

There are a few counts of this clone. CDR3 nucleotide sequence: TGTGCCAGCAGGGGGGACACCCCCCTTGAAAAACTGTTTTTT. This encodes CASRGDTPLEKLFF. The genes are TRBV6-1 and TRBJ1-4; D is possibly TRBD1 (6 bases). Germline CDR1 is MNHNS and CDR2 is SASEGT. CDR3 length: 14 residues. Between the trimmed V and J ends, which lost 6 bases and 7 bases, there was a span of 15 bases.

The chain joins TRBV6-1 to TRBJ1-6, with D unclear. Trimming shortened V by 4 bases and J by 13 bases, and 14 bases separated the two germline ends. The CDR3 loop spans 13 amino acids. Germline loops: CDR1 MNHNS, CDR2 SASEGT. In DNA, the CDR3 is TGTGCCAGCAGTGCAGACTACTGGGCTCCCCTCCACTTT. This encodes CASSADYWAPLHF.

The V gene is TRBV5-4, the J gene TRBJ2-3; D may be TRBD2 (6 bases). V lost 4 bases and J lost 2, with 20 bases in between. Looked up from germline, CDR1 is SGHNT and CDR2 is YYREEE (reference sequence). This CDR3 contains 17 residues. The CDR3 DNA reads TGTGCCAGCAGCACCTCGGGACTCCGAACCTACACAGATACGCAGTATTTT. This codes for CASSTSGLRTYTDTQYF.

The chain joins TRBV6-5 to TRBJ2-1, with 7 bases matching TRBD1. Losses at the gene ends were 5 bases for V and 9 bases for J; bases not matched to a gene: 13. Looked up from germline, CDR1 is MNHEY and CDR2 is SVGAGI. CDR3 size: 15 residues. The CDR3 DNA is TGTGCCAGCAGTAGTCCGAGGGGGCGGGCCAGTGAGCAGTTCTTC. It is translated as CASSSPRGRASEQFF.